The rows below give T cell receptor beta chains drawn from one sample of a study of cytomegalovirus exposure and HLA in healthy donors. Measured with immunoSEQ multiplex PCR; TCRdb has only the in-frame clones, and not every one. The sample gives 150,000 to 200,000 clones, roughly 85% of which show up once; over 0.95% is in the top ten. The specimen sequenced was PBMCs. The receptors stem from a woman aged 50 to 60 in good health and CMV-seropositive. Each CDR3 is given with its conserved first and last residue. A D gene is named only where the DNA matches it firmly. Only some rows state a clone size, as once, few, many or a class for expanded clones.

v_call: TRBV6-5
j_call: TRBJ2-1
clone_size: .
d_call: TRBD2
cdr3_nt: TGTGCCAGCACCAAAGCGGGGGGGCATTTCAATGAGCAGTTCTTC
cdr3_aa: CASTKAGGHFNEQFF

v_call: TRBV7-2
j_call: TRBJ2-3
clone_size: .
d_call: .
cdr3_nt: TGTGCCAGCAGCACCCAGCGGGGCACAGATACGCAGTATTTT
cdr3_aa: CASSTQRGTDTQYF

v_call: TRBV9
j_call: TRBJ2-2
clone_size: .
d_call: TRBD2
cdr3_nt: TGTGCCAGCAGCGACGGGCGGGGGGACAACACCGGGGAGCTGTTTTTT
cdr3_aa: CASSDGRGDNTGELFF

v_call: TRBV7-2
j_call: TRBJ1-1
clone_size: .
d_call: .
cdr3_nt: TGTGCCAGCAGCCCCGGGGGGGGGATAAAGACTGAAGCTTTCTTT
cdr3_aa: CASSPGGGIKTEAFF

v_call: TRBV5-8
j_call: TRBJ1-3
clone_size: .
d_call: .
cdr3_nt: TGTGCCAGCAGCTCGGGACAAGGAAACACCATATATTTT
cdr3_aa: CASSSGQGNTIYF

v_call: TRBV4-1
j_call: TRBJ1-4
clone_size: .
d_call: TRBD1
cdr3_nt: TGCGCCAGCAGCCAAGCACAGGGGGTGGGTGAAAAACTGTTTTTT
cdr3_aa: CASSQAQGVGEKLFF

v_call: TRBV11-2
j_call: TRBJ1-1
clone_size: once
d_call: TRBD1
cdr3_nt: TGTGCCAGCAGCCCCCGACAGGGGTTGAGGAACACTGAAGCTTTCTTT
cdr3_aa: CASSPRQGLRNTEAFF

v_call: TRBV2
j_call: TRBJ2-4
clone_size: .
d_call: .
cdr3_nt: TGTGCCAGCGGCACGGCCAAAAACATTCAGTACTTC
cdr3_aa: CASGTAKNIQYF

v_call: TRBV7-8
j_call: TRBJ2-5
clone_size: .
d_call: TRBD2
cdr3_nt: TGTGCCAGCAGCTTAAGCGGGAGCCGTGAGACCCAGTACTTC
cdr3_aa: CASSLSGSRETQYF

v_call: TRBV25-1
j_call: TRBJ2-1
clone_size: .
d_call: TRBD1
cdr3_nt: TGTGCCAGCAGTGAGCGGCAGGGGGCCGATGAGCAGTTCTTC
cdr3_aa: CASSERQGADEQFF

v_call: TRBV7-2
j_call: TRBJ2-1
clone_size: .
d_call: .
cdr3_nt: TGTGCCAGCAGCCCCCGTGGTAGCGGTCGAGACAATGAGCAGTTCTTC
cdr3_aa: CASSPRGSGRDNEQFF

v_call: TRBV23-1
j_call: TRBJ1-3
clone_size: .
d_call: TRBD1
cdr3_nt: TGCGCCAGCAGGCATTCCCACAGGGGACGTGGAAACACCATATATTTT
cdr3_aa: CASRHSHRGRGNTIYF

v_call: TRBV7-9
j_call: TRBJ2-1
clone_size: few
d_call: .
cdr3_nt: TGTGCCAGCAGCCCTAACTCCTACAATGAGCAGTTCTTC
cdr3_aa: CASSPNSYNEQFF

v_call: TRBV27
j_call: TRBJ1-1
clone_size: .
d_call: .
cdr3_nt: TGTGCCAGCAGAAAATACATGAACACTGAAGCTTTCTTT
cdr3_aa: CASRKYMNTEAFF

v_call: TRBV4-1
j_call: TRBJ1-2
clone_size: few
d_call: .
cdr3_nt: TGCGCCAGCAGCCAAGTAGGGGATGGCTACACCTTC
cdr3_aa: CASSQVGDGYTF

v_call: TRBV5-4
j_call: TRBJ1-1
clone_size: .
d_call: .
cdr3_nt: TGTGCCAGCAGCTCCATCGGGAACACTGAAGCTTTCTTT
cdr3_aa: CASSSIGNTEAFF

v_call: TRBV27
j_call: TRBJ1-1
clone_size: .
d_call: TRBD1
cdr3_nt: TGTGCCAGCAGTCCGGGGACAGGGGGGGGCACTGAAGCTTTCTTT
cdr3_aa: CASSPGTGGGTEAFF